One and the same sample provided the 24 T cell receptor beta chains below, sequenced in a study of T cell repertoires in cytomegalovirus infection. TCRdb reanalysed the reads using MiXCR and keeps one entry per CDR3 protein. The repertoire has 600,000 to 800,000 distinct CDR3 sequences, approximately 24% of them found once; the top ten carry less than 10%. The sample taken for sequencing was CD8+ T cells from PBMCs. The receptors come from a human donor in good health (CMV status not recorded). Some clones in this sample may be carry-over from other donors' samples.

This rearrangement joins TRBV6-2 or TRBV6-3 to TRBJ1-5, with 8 bases lining up with TRBD1. Trimming removed 2 bases from V and 4 bases from J; junction bases left unmatched: 4. CDR3 size: 15 residues. The germline V gene encodes CDR1 MNHEY and CDR2 SVGEGT. CDR3 coding DNA: TGTGCCAGCAGTTACCCGACAGGGGTTAATCAGCCCCAGCATTTT. Encoded protein: CASSYPTGVNQPQHF.

The chain has TRBV6-6 and TRBJ1-5, with D maybe TRBD1 (5 bases). This CDR3 has 14 residues. The ends were cut back, 6 bases at V and 2 bases at J, with 11 bases in the middle. Germline values: CDR1 MNHNY, CDR2 SVGAGI (reference sequence). CDR3 DNA sequence: TGTGCCAGCAGGGAGGCGGGGGGCAATCAGCCCCAGCATTTT. Translation gives CASREAGGNQPQHF.

This clonotype was counted between two and nine times. The chain joins TRBV12-5 to TRBJ2-7; 12 positions agree with TRBD2. With V trimmed by 5 bases and J by 4 bases, 3 bases remained unmatched. CDR1 and CDR2 from the germline V gene are LGHNT and FRNRAP. This CDR3 has 14 amino acids. CDR3 bases: TGTGCTAGTGGTACCGGGACTAGCGGGTACGAGCAGTACTTC. This encodes CASGTGTSGYEQYF.

This clonotype showed up just a few times. The V and J genes are TRBV2 and TRBJ2-5, with D unresolved. The CDR3 length is 12 residues. Germline V gene sequence: CDR1 SNHLY, CDR2 FYNNEI. V dropped 7 bases and J dropped 3 bases, with 9 bases sitting between them. CDR3 amino acids: CASTQTEETQYF. CDR3 bases: TGTGCCAGCACCCAGACGGAAGAGACCCAGTACTTC.

A remark on this clonotype: A much larger clone sits a single nucleotide away, making a read error possible. This chain uses TRBV10-3 with TRBJ2-3; a weak D match, TRBD2 (6 bases). This CDR3 has 19 residues. The V end was cut by 6 bases, the J end by 2 bases, with 27 bases between. Germline loops: CDR1 ENHRY, CDR2 SYGVKD. For the CDR3, the DNA is TGTGCCATCAGAACCGGGAGAGTGACGAATCAGAGAGCCACAGATACGCAGTATTTT. Protein sequence: CAIRTGRVTNQRATDTQYF.

Concerning this clonotype itself: One end of the junction does not line up with germline, which may come from a read error. The J gene is TRBJ1-5, the V gene TRBV20-1, with 10 bases fitting TRBD1. Germline CDR1 is DFQATT and CDR2 is SNEGSKA (reference sequence). This CDR3 spans 16 amino acids. CDR3 DNA: TGCGGTGCTAGAGGCCGGGACAGGGGACTAGGTCAGTCCCAGCATTTT. Protein product: CGARGRDRGLGQSQHF.

The chain joins TRBV7-6 to TRBJ1-1; D remains ambiguous. The length of the CDR3 is 14 residues. Trimming stripped 3 bases from V and 4 bases from J, with 12 bases between. Germline values: CDR1 SGHVS, CDR2 FNYEAQ. CDR3 sequence reads: CASSFPRVGTEAFF. For the CDR3, the DNA is TGTGCCAGCAGCTTTCCGAGGGTAGGCACTGAAGCTTTCTTT.

This clonotype was picked up a small number of times. The chain carries TRBV7-9 and TRBJ1-4; D is perhaps TRBD1 (6 bases). The V end lost 10 bases, the J end lost 7 bases, and 19 bases lay between the germline ends. The CDR3 runs 14 residues. Germline V gene data show CDR1 as SEHNR and CDR2 as FQNEAQ (reference sequence). The CDR3 nucleotides read TGTGCCACCGTCGATTCAGGGGTCGGTGAAAAACTGTTTTTT. Protein sequence: CATVDSGVGEKLFF.

As concerns this clonotype: Possible read error: a much larger clone is one base away. The V call is TRBV7-6, the J call TRBJ1-1, with 9 bases fitting TRBD1. The junction had 6 bases not matched to a gene; V was cut back by 3 bases and J by 7 bases. The CDR3 consists of 14 residues. Germline V gene lookup returns CDR1 SGHVS and CDR2 FNYEAQ. CDR3 sequence: CASSFGTGKIEAFF. The CDR3 nucleotides are TGTGCCAGCAGCTTCGGGACAGGGAAGATTGAAGCTTTCTTT.

This clonotype was seen a handful of times. V gene TRBV20-1 combines with J gene TRBJ2-7; 9 nucleotides align to TRBD1. Germline CDR1 is DFQATT and CDR2 is SNEGSKA (reference sequence). This CDR3 has 14 residues. Trimming cost V 6 bases and J 0 bases; bases outside gene matches: 6. For the CDR3, the DNA is TGCAGTGCCACGGACAGGGGCCCCTCCTACGAGCAGTACTTC. Protein product: CSATDRGPSYEQYF.

The gene calls are TRBV7-9 and TRBJ2-3, with 10 positions matching TRBD2. Germline V gene lookup returns CDR1 SEHNR and CDR2 FQNEAQ (reference sequence). CDR3 length: 15 amino acids. Trimming cost V 6 bases and J 1 base; bases outside gene matches: 4. CDR3 coding DNA: TGTGCCAGCAGACACCTAGCGGGGGGCACAGATACGCAGTATTTT. This gives the protein CASRHLAGGTDTQYF.

The chain carries TRBV7-9 and TRBJ2-1, with D possibly being TRBD1 (6 bases). The CDR3 consists of 14 residues. The V gene lost 5 bases and the J gene lost 4 bases, with 12 bases spanning the gap. Germline loops: CDR1 SEHNR, CDR2 FQNEAQ (reference sequence). CDR3 region: CASSPPDRYNEQFF. The CDR3, as DNA: TGTGCCAGCAGCCCCCCCGACAGGTACAATGAGCAGTTCTTC.

This clonotype occurred many times. The rearrangement joins TRBV6-2 or TRBV6-3 to TRBJ2-7; tentative D call: TRBD1 (6 bases). Germline-derived CDR1 and CDR2 are MNHEY and SVGEGT. There are 12 residues in the CDR3. V was cut by 5 bases and J by 5 bases, with 10 bases left in between. The DNA for the CDR3 is TGTGCCAGCAGTCCCAGGGGCAACGAGCAGTACTTC. Protein product: CASSPRGNEQYF.

This clonotype came up many times. The chain joins TRBV7-8 to TRBJ2-2; 8 bases agree with TRBD2. The CDR3 contains 15 residues. Germline CDR1 reads SGHVS; CDR2 reads FQNEAQ. J lost 1 base, V lost 5 bases, and 3 bases had no gene match. In nucleotides, the CDR3 is TGTGCCAGCAGCCCCAGCGGGGGGAACACCGGGGAGCTGTTTTTT. It codes for CASSPSGGNTGELFF.

This clonotype occurred once. A much larger clone differs from this one at a single base, so this may be a read error. V gene TRBV7-8 combines with J gene TRBJ1-5, with D perhaps matching TRBD1 (6 bases). Germline V gene sequence: CDR1 SGHVS, CDR2 FQNEAQ. The CDR3 totals 17 residues. CDR3 coding DNA: TGTGCCAGCAGCCCCCTCTCGGGGGCCGATAGCAATCAGCTCCAGCATTTT. This encodes CASSPLSGADSNQLQHF.

Of note for this clonotype: This clone may be a read error of a much larger clone one base away. The chain uses TRBV7-9 and TRBJ1-1; 7 bases map to TRBD1. The CDR3 extends over 18 amino acids. Germline CDR1 and CDR2: SEHNR and FQNEAQ (reference sequence). Losses at the gene ends were 0 bases for V and 3 bases for J; bases not matched to a gene: 13. CDR3 sequence: CASSLATTGQVVYTEAFF. The DNA of the CDR3 is TGTGCCAGCAGCTTAGCGACGACAGGGCAAGTGGTTTACACTGAAGCTTTCTTT.

The table lists this clonotype with a count of one. It may be a read error: a sequence one base away is much more abundant. The J gene is TRBJ2-4, the V gene TRBV7-2; D ambiguous. Trimming removed 4 bases at V and 7 bases at J, with 17 bases between. This CDR3 comprises 15 residues. Germline CDR1 is SGHTA and CDR2 is FQGNSA. CDR3 coding DNA: TGTACCAGCAGCTGGATCCCTCCCCCCGGGAACATTCAGTACTTC. Its translation: CTSSWIPPPGNIQYF.

The chain links TRBV12-5 to TRBJ2-1, with 11 bases matching TRBD1. The CDR3 covers 14 residues. The junction had 6 bases not matched to a gene; V was cut back by 6 bases and J by 8 bases. Germline-derived CDR1 and CDR2 are LGHNT and FRNRAP. CDR3 loop: CASGSGQGAYEQFF. In nucleotides, the CDR3 is TGTGCTAGTGGCTCTGGACAGGGGGCCTATGAGCAGTTCTTC.

This clonotype was detected only a few times. This may be a read error: a much more frequent sequence differs by one nucleotide. The gene calls are TRBV28 and TRBJ2-3; TRBD2 agrees at 10 bases. The CDR3 sequence is 18 residues long. V was pared by 5 bases and J by 0 bases, with 11 bases of the junction left unmatched. CDR1 is MDHEN and CDR2 is SYDVKM in the germline V gene. The CDR3 nucleotides read TGTGCCAGCAGTATCATAGCGGGGGGACCGATTAGCACAGATACGCAGTATTTT. Translated: CASSIIAGGPISTDTQYF.

The V and J genes are TRBV6-1 and TRBJ2-1, with 8 bases matching TRBD2. J lost 8 bases, V lost 5 bases, and 14 bases had no gene match. The CDR3 covers 16 residues. From germline, CDR1 is MNHNS and CDR2 SASEGT. The CDR3 DNA reads TGTGCCAGCAGTACCCCCTACGGGGGGGGCCGGGATGAGCAGTTCTTC. This gives the protein CASSTPYGGGRDEQFF.

This clonotype was detected a few times. The chain recombines TRBV28 with TRBJ2-1; 8 nucleotides match TRBD2. Unmatched junction bases numbered 4, after V lost 4 bases and J lost 2 bases. There are 15 residues in the CDR3. Germline assignment: CDR1 MDHEN and CDR2 SYDVKM. The CDR3 is CASSSQRGTYNEQFF. In nucleotides, the CDR3 is TGTGCCAGCAGTTCCCAGCGGGGGACCTACAATGAGCAGTTCTTC.

This chain links TRBV2 with TRBJ2-7; D unclear. Trimming stripped 9 bases from V and 7 bases from J, with 13 bases between. This CDR3 is built from 11 residues. CDR1 and CDR2 from the germline V gene are SNHLY and FYNNEI. CDR3: CASSRGIEQYF. Here the CDR3 DNA reads TGTGCCAGTTCCCGCGGTATTGAGCAGTACTTC.

About this clonotype: Without the conserved terminal phenylalanine or tryptophan, this CDR3 likely stems from a read error. The chain uses TRBV29-1 and TRBJ2-7, with no clear D. The germline CDR1 and CDR2 sequences are SQVTM and ANQGSEA. The CDR3 runs to 13 residues. V was pared by 2 bases and J by 3 bases, with 11 bases between. CDR3 sequence: CSVESAYGYEQYS. CDR3 nucleotides: TGCAGCGTTGAATCGGCATACGGCTACGAGCAGTACTCC.

This clonotype showed up many times. The chain uses TRBV28 and TRBJ1-6, with 7 bases identical to TRBD1. The ends lost 3 bases at V and 3 bases at J; junction bases unmatched: 2. Germline V gene data show CDR1 as MDHEN and CDR2 as SYDVKM. The CDR3 extends over 15 amino acids. The CDR3 is CASSLTGHYNSPLHF. The CDR3 DNA is TGTGCCAGCAGTTTGACAGGGCACTATAATTCACCCCTCCACTTT.